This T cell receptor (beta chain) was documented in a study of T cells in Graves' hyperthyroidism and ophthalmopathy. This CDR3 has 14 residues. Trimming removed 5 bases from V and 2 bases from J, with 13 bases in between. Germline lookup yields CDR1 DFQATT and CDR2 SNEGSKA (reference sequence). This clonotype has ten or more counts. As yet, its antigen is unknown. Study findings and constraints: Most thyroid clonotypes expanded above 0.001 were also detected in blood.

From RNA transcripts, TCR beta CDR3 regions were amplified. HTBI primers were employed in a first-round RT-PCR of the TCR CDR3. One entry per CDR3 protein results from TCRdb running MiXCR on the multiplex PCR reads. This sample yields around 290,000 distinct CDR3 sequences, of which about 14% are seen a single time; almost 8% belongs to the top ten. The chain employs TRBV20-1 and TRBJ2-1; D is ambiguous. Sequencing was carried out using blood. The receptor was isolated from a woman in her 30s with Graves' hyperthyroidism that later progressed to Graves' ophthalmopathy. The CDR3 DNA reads TGCAGTGCTGACCCAGACCAAACCTACAATGAGCAGTTCTTC. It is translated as CSADPDQTYNEQFF.